The following is a T cell receptor beta chain sequence with its context. Its antigen is not yet known. One base away there is no much larger clone; base qualities are not given. TCRdb shows the sequencer as Illumina HiSeq 2500. TCR beta libraries were prepared by quantitative 5'-RACE with molecular barcodes. Per the original workflow: A new computational method, built on a probabilistic model of VDJ rearrangement, was used to identify disease-linked TCR variants. TCRdb reanalyzed the raw reads on its own, using fastp at Q25 for trimming and MiXCR for clone calling, and kept in-frame beta chains. When rows share a CDR3 protein, they turn into one entry using the most common DNA and genes. TCRdb assigned the V and J calls; the authors' analysis was not used. A total of hundreds of thousands of distinct CDR3 sequences appear in this sample, about 12% of them only once. About 0.5% of the sample belongs to the ten largest clones.

These data are taken from a study of CD8 T cells in ankylosing spondylitis (dated by TCRdb to about 2017). Regarding the research as a whole: The study set out to find disease-linked TCR variants by profiling T cell receptor beta repertoires in ankylosing spondylitis patients and healthy donors. In total, the full study cohort was made up of about 110 healthy donors and 25 ankylosing spondylitis patients. Peripheral blood samples were taken, and synovial fluid was additionally collected from ankylosing spondylitis patients.

Beyond this particular receptor, the publication reports: Some motif variants had previously been reported in the synovial fluid and blood of reactive arthritis patients, which suggests shared mechanisms of disease initiation. In peripheral blood, the disease-linked clones were found at relatively low frequencies and had a CD8+ phenotype. The disease-linked clones were reported to be significantly enriched in matched synovial fluid samples from ankylosing spondylitis patients. Blood from ankylosing spondylitis patients appeared to be characterized by a TCR beta motif made up of several highly homologous amino acid variants.

For CDR1 and CDR2, the germline V gene (reference sequence) lists SEHNR and FQNEAQ. Here V drops 3 bases and J drops 8 bases, and the junction holds 6 bases not matched to any gene. The CDR3 sequence holds 15 residues, the cysteine and phenylalanine included. Only the CDR3 DNA is retained, 45 bases long and in frame from the first base. The clonotype comes from a male donor with ankylosing spondylitis. This chain is built from TRBV7-9 and TRBJ2-2; 10 bases in between match TRBD2. Sequencing used blood, either unsorted or a sorted T cell fraction (not recorded which). At the DNA level, the sequence is TGTGCCAGCAGCTTCCGGCTAGCGGGAGTGGGGGAGCTGTTTTTT. Its translation reads: CASSFRLAGVGELFF.